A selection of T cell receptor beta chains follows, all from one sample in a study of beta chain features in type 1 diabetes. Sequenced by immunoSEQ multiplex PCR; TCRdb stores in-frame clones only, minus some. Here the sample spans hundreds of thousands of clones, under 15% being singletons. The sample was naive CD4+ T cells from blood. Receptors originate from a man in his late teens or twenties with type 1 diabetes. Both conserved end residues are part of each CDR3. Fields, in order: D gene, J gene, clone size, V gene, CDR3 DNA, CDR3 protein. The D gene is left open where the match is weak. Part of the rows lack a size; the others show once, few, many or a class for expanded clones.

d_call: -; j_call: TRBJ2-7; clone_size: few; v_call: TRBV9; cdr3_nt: TGTGCCAGCAGCCCATCCTCGGCCTACTCGGGGGAGCAGTACTTC; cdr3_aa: CASSPSSAYSGEQYF
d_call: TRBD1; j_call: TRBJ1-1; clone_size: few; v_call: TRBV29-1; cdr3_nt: TGCAGCGTTGAAGCCGGACAGGGAAGCGGCACTGAAGCTTTCTTT; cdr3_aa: CSVEAGQGSGTEAFF
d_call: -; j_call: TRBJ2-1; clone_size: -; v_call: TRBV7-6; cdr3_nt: TGTGCCAGCAGCTTAGGACCGATCTACAATGAGCAGTTCTTC; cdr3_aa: CASSLGPIYNEQFF
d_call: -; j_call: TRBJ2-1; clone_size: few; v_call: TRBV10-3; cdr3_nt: TGTGCCATCAGTCTTAGCGACAATGAGCAGTTCTTC; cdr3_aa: CAISLSDNEQFF
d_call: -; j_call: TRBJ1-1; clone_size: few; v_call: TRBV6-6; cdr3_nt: TGTGCCAGCAGTTCCCTGACAGAGAGTCTAGCTTTCTTT; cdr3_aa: CASSSLTESLAFF
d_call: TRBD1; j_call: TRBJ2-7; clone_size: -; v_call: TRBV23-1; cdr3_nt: TGCGCCAGCTCTTACCCTAGGACAGGGCTGTACGAGCAGTACTTC; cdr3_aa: CASSYPRTGLYEQYF
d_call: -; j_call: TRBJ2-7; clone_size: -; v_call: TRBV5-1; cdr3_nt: TGCGCCAGCAGCTTAGACACGGGAACCTACGAGCAGTACTTC; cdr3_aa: CASSLDTGTYEQYF
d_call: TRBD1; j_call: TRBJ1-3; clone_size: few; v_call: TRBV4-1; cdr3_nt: TGCGCCAGCAGCCAAGAGGCCACTACAGGGGGAGTAAGAAACACCATATATTTT; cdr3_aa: CASSQEATTGGVRNTIYF
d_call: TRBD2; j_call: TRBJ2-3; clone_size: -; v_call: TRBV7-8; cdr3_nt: TGTGCCAGCAACGAACGGCGGGGGGGCCGGGCAGATACGCAGTATTTT; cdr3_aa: CASNERRGGRADTQYF
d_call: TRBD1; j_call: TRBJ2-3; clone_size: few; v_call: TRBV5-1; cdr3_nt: TGCGCCAGCAGCTTGATGGACAGGGATACGCAGTATTTT; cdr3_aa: CASSLMDRDTQYF
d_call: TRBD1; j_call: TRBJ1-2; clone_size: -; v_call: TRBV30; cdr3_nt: TGTGCCTGGAGTTACGACAGGGGGAACTATGGCTACACCTTC; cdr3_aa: CAWSYDRGNYGYTF
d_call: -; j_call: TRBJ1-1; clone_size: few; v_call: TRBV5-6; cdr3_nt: TGTGCCAGCAGCCTCGGGCCGGCGGTAGGGACTGAAGCTTTCTTT; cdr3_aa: CASSLGPAVGTEAFF